The rows below give T cell receptor beta chains drawn from one sample of a study of cytomegalovirus exposure and HLA in healthy donors. Data came from immunoSEQ multiplex PCR; TCRdb stores just in-frame clones and leaves some out. The data contain 200,000 to 300,000 clones, about 88% of them singletons. Sequenced: PBMCs. These receptors all come from a girl aged 2 to 10 in good health and CMV-seronegative. CDR3s include the opening cysteine and the closing phenylalanine or tryptophan. The D gene is left open where the match is weak. Size is omitted from some rows. Given values are once, few, many or a class for expanded clones.

-	TRBV6-1	TRBJ2-3	TRBD2	TGTGCCAGCAGTGTGGAGCGGGGGCTCAGAGATACGCAGTATTTT	CASSVERGLRDTQYF
few	TRBV5-4	TRBJ1-2	TRBD1	TGTGCCAGCAGCCCGGACAGGGCAGTAAGGTACTATGGCTACACCTTC	CASSPDRAVRYYGYTF
-	TRBV18	TRBJ1-4	-	TGTGCCGCGGGGATTGAAAAACTGTTTTTT	CAAGIEKLFF
-	TRBV4-1	TRBJ2-1	TRBD2	TGCGCCAGCAGCCCCTCGGCGGGGGGACCCAACAATGAGCAGTTCTTC	CASSPSAGGPNNEQFF
-	TRBV15	TRBJ2-7	TRBD2	TGTGCCACCAGCAGAGTCCGGGGACTAGCGGGAGTAAGGGGCGAGCAGTACTTC	CATSRVRGLAGVRGEQYF
once	TRBV5-1	TRBJ1-6	-	TGCGCCAGCAGCATCGCGGAAAAACCCCTCCACTTT	CASSIAEKPLHF
-	TRBV5-5	TRBJ2-7	TRBD2	TGTGCCAGCAGCTTGGAGGCACTAGCGGGAGAGAAGGAGTACTTC	CASSLEALAGEKEYF
-	TRBV25-1	TRBJ2-6	-	TGTGCCAGCAGACTTCCTGGGGCCAACGTCCTGACTTTC	CASRLPGANVLTF
-	TRBV5-6	TRBJ1-5	-	TGTGCCAGCAGCTTGTCGGGAGGGAATCAGCCCCAGCATTTT	CASSLSGGNQPQHF
once	TRBV29-1	TRBJ1-2	-	TGCAGCGCGATGCTTAGGAGCCATGGCTACACCTTC	CSAMLRSHGYTF
-	TRBV29-1	TRBJ2-3	-	TGCAGCGTTGAATCCAGGGTGCCAGATACGCAGTATTTT	CSVESRVPDTQYF
-	TRBV5-1	TRBJ2-7	TRBD2	TGCGCCAGCAGCTTGGAGACGTCCAGCGGGGCGGGTCTTTCGGTCTTC	CASSLETSSGAGLSVF
-	TRBV6-5	TRBJ1-2	-	TGTGCCAGCCGCCGGGGACACAACTATGGCTACACCTTC	CASRRGHNYGYTF
-	TRBV30	TRBJ1-1	TRBD1	TGTGCCTGGAGTGTGGGGACAGGGGGCGTTTGGGGGAGGAACACTGAAGCTTTCTTT	CAWSVGTGGVWGRNTEAFF
-	TRBV4-1	TRBJ1-4	TRBD1	TGCGCCAGCAGCCAAGAAGAGGGGGCGGTTGAAAAACTGTTTTTT	CASSQEEGAVEKLFF
-	TRBV5-1	TRBJ2-3	TRBD2	TGCGCCAGCAGCTTGGGACTAGCGGGAGGGCCAGGTGATACGCAGTATTTT	CASSLGLAGGPGDTQYF
-	TRBV2	TRBJ1-5	TRBD1	TGTGCCAGCACTTTCGAGACAGGGCAATCCCAGCATTTT	CASTFETGQSQHF
-	TRBV7-9	TRBJ2-5	-	TGTGCCAGCAGCCGACAGACTCAAGAGACCCAGTACTTC	CASSRQTQETQYF
-	TRBV7-9	TRBJ2-1	TRBD2	TGTGCCAGCAGCTTAGGTGTCCCTCTAGCGGGGGGGCCTAGTTTGGAGTTCTTC	CASSLGVPLAGGPSLEFF
-	TRBV18	TRBJ2-3	TRBD2	TGTGCCAGCTCACGAGAGACTAGCGGGGGCCCCGGGGGGACGCAGTATTTT	CASSRETSGGPGGTQYF
-	TRBV2	TRBJ2-7	-	TGTGCCAGCAGTCCCCCAGCCCGAGGTGCCTACGAGCAGTACTTC	CASSPPARGAYEQYF
-	TRBV6-5	TRBJ2-5	TRBD2	TGTGCCAGCAGTTACGGTACTAGCGGGGGGCAAGAGACCCAGTACTTC	CASSYGTSGGQETQYF
-	TRBV5-1	TRBJ2-5	-	TGCGCCAGAAGCATTAGGGGGGGCCTGAGGGAGACCCAGTACTTC	CARSIRGGLRETQYF
-	TRBV5-1	TRBJ1-6	-	TGCGCCAGCAGCTTGGCCCAGGGGCGCTCACCCCTCCACTTT	CASSLAQGRSPLHF
-	TRBV9	TRBJ2-3	-	TGTGCCAGCAACCCCGGGAGTAATACAGATACGCAGTATTTT	CASNPGSNTDTQYF
-	TRBV25-1	TRBJ1-2	-	TGTGCCAGCAATACCAGGGGCTATGGCTACACCTTC	CASNTRGYGYTF
-	TRBV10-3	TRBJ2-1	TRBD2	TGTGCCATCAGTGGGGAGAAAGGGACTAGAGCATTCTTC	CAISGEKGTRAFF
-	TRBV4-1	TRBJ2-5	-	TGCGCCAGCAGCCAAGATCGGAGAATAACGGAGACCCAGTACTTC	CASSQDRRITETQYF
-	TRBV27	TRBJ2-7	-	TGTGCCAGCAGTTTCGGTCCGGGAAGTACCTACGAGCAGTACTTC	CASSFGPGSTYEQYF
many	TRBV9	TRBJ1-1	-	TGTGCCAGCAGCGTAGACAGGAACACTGAAGCTTTCTTT	CASSVDRNTEAFF
-	TRBV6-5	TRBJ2-1	-	TGTGCCAGCAGTTACGGCGGGATGGCCTACAATGAGCAGTTCTTC	CASSYGGMAYNEQFF
-	TRBV13	TRBJ1-1	-	TGTGCCAGCAGCTATTCGAGGGGAGGTATGAACACTGAAGCTTTCTTT	CASSYSRGGMNTEAFF
-	TRBV6-1	TRBJ1-4	TRBD1	TGTGCCAGCAGGAGGGACAGGGGCGAAACACTGTTTTTT	CASRRDRGETLFF
-	TRBV6-5	TRBJ1-3	-	TGTGCCAGCAGTTACTCCCGGCGGGCCTCTGGAAACACCATATATTTT	CASSYSRRASGNTIYF
-	TRBV5-1	TRBJ1-3	-	TGCGCCAGCAGCTTGGGAAAGGGAGCTGGAAACACCATATATTTT	CASSLGKGAGNTIYF
-	TRBV7-9	TRBJ1-2	-	TGTTCCAGCAGCAGTCGACAGGATCCCTCTTATGGCTACACCTTC	CSSSSRQDPSYGYTF
-	TRBV10-2	TRBJ1-2	-	TGCGCCAGCAGTGAGGTGGGGGCGCGGTTTGGCGGCTACACCTTC	CASSEVGARFGGYTF
-	TRBV4-2	TRBJ2-4	-	TGTGCCAGCAGCCAAGAGTCAAAGCGGGCTAAAAACATTCAGTACTTC	CASSQESKRAKNIQYF
-	TRBV7-9	TRBJ2-7	TRBD1	TGTGCCAGCAGTTTCCGGGACAGTTCCTACGAGCAGTACTTC	CASSFRDSSYEQYF
-	TRBV5-1	TRBJ2-2	TRBD2	TGCGCCAGCAGTCTATTTCCCGGGACTAGCGAAACCGGGGAGCTGTTTTTT	CASSLFPGTSETGELFF
-	TRBV2	TRBJ2-7	-	TGTGCCAACCGGAAGGGGGTTAGCTACGAGCAGTACTTC	CANRKGVSYEQYF
-	TRBV30	TRBJ2-5	-	TGTGCCTGGGGGATGGGGGGAGAGACCCAGTACTTC	CAWGMGGETQYF
once	TRBV6-5	TRBJ1-1	TRBD1	TGTGCCAGTCTTGACAGGGGGATGAACACTGAAGCTTTCTTT	CASLDRGMNTEAFF
-	TRBV18	TRBJ2-3	-	TGTGCCAGCTCACCACGGATAGGGGGCACAGATACGCAGTATTTT	CASSPRIGGTDTQYF
few	TRBV9	TRBJ1-2	-	TGTGCCAGCAGCGTAGTATCCGGGGGCTACACCTTC	CASSVVSGGYTF
-	TRBV5-1	TRBJ2-3	TRBD1	TGCGCCAGCAGCCCCCGGACAGGGTCAGATACGCAGTATTTT	CASSPRTGSDTQYF
-	TRBV30	TRBJ2-3	TRBD2	TGTGCCTGGAATTACCGCCTAGCGGGAGCCACAGATACGCAGTATTTT	CAWNYRLAGATDTQYF
-	TRBV30	TRBJ2-7	-	TGTGCCTGGAGTGTCTGGGGGCAGAGCTCCTACGAGCAGTACTTC	CAWSVWGQSSYEQYF
-	TRBV4-2	TRBJ2-7	TRBD1	TGTGCCAGCAGCGAGGGTGAGGCAGGGGGCTACGAGCAGTACTTC	CASSEGEAGGYEQYF
-	TRBV14	TRBJ2-1	TRBD2	TGTGCCAGCAGCCAAGAAATACTAGCGGATAATGAGCAGTTCTTC	CASSQEILADNEQFF